The source of this TCR beta chain is a study of shared clonotypes between healthy human individuals. The CDR3 has 15 residues. Germline CDR1 and CDR2: LGHNA and YNFKEQ. V lost 6 bases and J lost 5; bases outside the gene matches: 8. Assay: immunoSEQ multiplex PCR; the TCRdb copy retains only in-frame clones and omits some. The sample records some 680,000 clones, about three quarters being singletons. To note about this clone: Its specificity is unknown.

General study points: Expectations were that clonotype sharing among donors would be affected by sequencing depth.

This TCR was recovered from a woman aged 30 to 39 in good health. Sequenced sample: memory CD4+ T cells sorted from blood. As for subset: CD45RA-negative fraction. The chain employs TRBV4-2 and TRBJ2-2, with 8 bases fitting TRBD2. The CDR3 loop reads CASRQLAERTGELFF. The CDR3 DNA reads as TGTGCCAGCAGACAACTAGCGGAGAGGACCGGGGAGCTGTTTTTT.